This passage covers 22 T cell receptor beta chains from one sample sequenced in a study of cytomegalovirus exposure and HLA in healthy donors. PCR employed 60 Vbeta and 13 Jbeta primers. Sequenced by immunoSEQ multiplex PCR; TCRdb stores in-frame clones only, minus some. The sample yields some 150,000 clones, roughly 87% seen once. Sample: PBMCs. These TCRs come from a man aged 25-45 years in good health and CMV-seropositive.

This rearrangement joins TRBV29-1 to TRBJ2-7; the match to TRBD1 covers 8 bases. V lost 4 bases and J lost 4; bases outside the gene matches: 12. In germline, CDR1 is SQVTM, CDR2 ANQGSEA. The CDR3 length is 15 residues. CDR3 residues: CSVAPRDRLFYEQYF. The CDR3 nucleotides are TGCAGCGTTGCCCCCCGGGACAGGTTATTTTACGAGCAGTACTTC.

The chain carries TRBV4-1 and TRBJ2-1; 11 bases fit TRBD1. With 3 bases clipped from V and 6 bases from J, the junction kept 4 bases outside the gene matches. The CDR3 is made up of 15 amino acids. CDR1 is MGHRA, CDR2 YSYEKL, per germline. The CDR3 protein is CASSQFGTGGNEQFF. The DNA for the CDR3 is TGCGCCAGCAGCCAGTTCGGGACAGGGGGCAATGAGCAGTTCTTC.

The CDR3 loop is CASSADRGTDTQYF. The CDR3, as DNA: TGTGCCAGCAGTGCGGACAGGGGAACAGATACGCAGTATTTT. The rearrangement joins TRBV6-1 to TRBJ2-3, with 9 bases aligning to TRBD1. Germline CDR1 and CDR2: MNHNS and SASEGT. Germline trimming cut 4 bases from V and 3 bases from J; bases unmatched to any gene: 2. The CDR3 extends over 14 amino acids.

The rearrangement joins TRBV5-1 to TRBJ1-2; D possibly corresponds to TRBD1 (5 bases). Germline V gives CDR1 SGHRS, CDR2 YFSETQ. The ends were cut back, 4 bases at V and 5 bases at J, with 12 bases in the middle. The CDR3 is made up of 13 amino acids. CDR3 bases: TGCGCCAGCAGCCAACGGGGGGAATATGGCTACACCTTC. It codes for CASSQRGEYGYTF.

J is TRBJ2-1 and V is TRBV5-5; 8 bases are shared with TRBD1. CDR1 SGHKS and CDR2 YYEKEE come from the germline V gene (reference sequence). The CDR3 is made up of 14 amino acids. The junction had 6 bases not matched to a gene; V was cut back by 4 bases and J by 6 bases. CDR3 coding DNA: TGTGCCAGCAGCAACGTACAGGGGGGCAATGAGCAGTTCTTC. This translates into CASSNVQGGNEQFF.

The rearrangement uses TRBV23-1 and TRBJ2-2; 9 nucleotides match TRBD2. TRBV23-1 is marked as an open reading frame, function uncertain. Unmatched junction bases numbered 9, after V lost 7 bases and J lost 0 bases. The CDR3 is 17 amino acids. The CDR3 DNA sequence: TGCGCCAGCAATCGACCGGGACTAGCCGCGAACACCGGGGAGCTGTTTTTT. Its protein product is CASNRPGLAANTGELFF.

To note about this clone: The sample contains more than one DNA sequence encoding this CDR3. The gene calls are TRBV6-5 and TRBJ2-7, with D possibly matching TRBD2 (6 bases). Looked up from germline, CDR1 is MNHEY and CDR2 is SVGAGI. CDR3 length: 15 amino acids. Trimming removed 7 bases at V and 3 bases at J, with 19 bases between. CDR3 in amino acids: CASTLYAGQGYEQYF. The CDR3 DNA reads TGTGCCAGCACCCTATACGCGGGGCAGGGCTACGAGCAGTACTTC.

The chain uses TRBV7-9 and TRBJ2-1; D perhaps matches TRBD2 (5 bases). From germline, CDR1 is SEHNR and CDR2 FQNEAQ (reference sequence). This CDR3 is built from 12 residues. Trimming stripped 1 base from V and 8 bases from J, with 6 bases between. In nucleotides, the CDR3 is TGTGCCAGCAGCTTAGGGACTGATGAGCAGTTCTTC. Protein product: CASSLGTDEQFF.

The rearrangement links TRBV7-6 to TRBJ2-1; TRBD2 agrees at 8 bases. With V trimmed by 3 bases and J by 6 bases, 1 base remained unmatched. CDR1 and CDR2 from the germline V gene are SGHVS and FNYEAQ. The CDR3 totals 13 residues. CDR3 nucleotides: TGTGCCAGCAGCTTCGGGACTAGCAATGAGCAGTTCTTC. Protein sequence: CASSFGTSNEQFF.

The V call is TRBV5-1, the J call TRBJ2-2; D is ambiguous. Germline V gene lookup returns CDR1 SGHRS and CDR2 YFSETQ. The germline V and J ends were trimmed by 2 bases and 3 bases, with 11 bases remaining between them. The CDR3 has 15 residues. CDR3 region: CASSLSRWDTGELFF. The CDR3 DNA follows: TGCGCCAGCAGCTTATCCAGGTGGGACACCGGGGAGCTGTTTTTT.

The CDR3 bases are TGTGCCAGTATAGAGGGTGGCTACACCTTC. The encoded protein is CASIEGGYTF. The genes are TRBV19 and TRBJ1-2; D not certain. Per the germline V gene, CDR1 is LNHDA and CDR2 is SQIVND (reference sequence). This CDR3 contains 10 residues. V gave up 7 bases and J gave up 7 bases, with 7 bases separating them.

The chain carries TRBV30 and TRBJ2-7; D not certain. V lost 1 base and J 3 bases, leaving 16 bases between the germline ends. CDR3 length: 15 residues. Germline CDR1 reads GTSNPN; CDR2 reads SVGIG (reference sequence). CDR3 sequence: CAWSGKKESYYEQYF. DNA for the CDR3: TGTGCCTGGAGTGGAAAAAAAGAGTCCTACTACGAGCAGTACTTC.

This clone has just a few counts. The chain couples TRBV30 to TRBJ2-1; D unresolved. From germline, CDR1 is GTSNPN and CDR2 SVGIG (reference sequence). V was shortened by 0 bases and J by 6 bases, with 6 bases between the two germline ends. This CDR3 is 12 amino acids long. This CDR3 reads CAWSVAGNEQFF. As DNA, the CDR3 is TGTGCCTGGAGTGTGGCAGGCAATGAGCAGTTCTTC.

This clone was observed a handful of times. Other DNA sequences from this sample encode an identical CDR3 as well. The chain links TRBV9 to TRBJ2-5; 7 bases are shared with TRBD1. Germline CDR1 and CDR2: SGDLS and YYNGEE. The CDR3 spans 16 residues. Unmatched junction bases numbered 10, after V lost 0 bases and J lost 5 bases. CDR3 residues: CASSVATGERWETQYF. The CDR3 nucleotides are TGTGCCAGCAGCGTAGCTACAGGGGAAAGGTGGGAGACCCAGTACTTC.

The chain couples TRBV7-9 to TRBJ2-7, with TRBD1 as a possible D gene (6 bases). The CDR3 loop spans 13 amino acids. V lost 5 bases and J lost 1, with 9 bases in between. Per germline, CDR1 SEHNR and CDR2 FQNEAQ (reference sequence). The CDR3, as DNA: TGTGCCAGCAGCCCCGGACAGTCCTACGAGCAGTACTTC. Amino acids: CASSPGQSYEQYF.

This clone was seen a few times. The gene calls are TRBV30 and TRBJ1-1; no clear D gene. Germline assignment: CDR1 GTSNPN and CDR2 SVGIG (reference sequence). The CDR3 spans 12 residues. The V and J ends lost 2 bases and 5 bases respectively, with 9 bases between them. This CDR3 is CAWSSAGTEAFF. CDR3 sequence (DNA): TGTGCCTGGAGTTCAGCGGGGACTGAAGCTTTCTTT.

V gene TRBV10-3 combines with J gene TRBJ2-7; 7 nucleotides line up with TRBD1. The CDR3 has 14 amino acids. The V gene end was trimmed by 6 bases and the J gene end by 3 bases; junction bases not matched to a gene: 8. Germline V gives CDR1 ENHRY, CDR2 SYGVKD. CDR3 in DNA: TGTGCCATCAGAGAGACAGGGCCCGGCTACGAGCAGTACTTC. This codes for CAIRETGPGYEQYF.

The chain carries TRBV19 and TRBJ1-1, with TRBD1 matching 7 bases. V shed 4 bases, J shed 9 bases, and the junction held 5 bases outside the gene matches. This CDR3 has 12 amino acids. CDR1 LNHDA and CDR2 SQIVND come from the germline V gene (reference sequence). Here the CDR3 reads CASSTQGVKAFF. In nucleotides, the CDR3 is TGTGCCAGTAGTACCCAGGGGGTTAAAGCTTTCTTT.

This clone is a singleton in its sample. V is TRBV28 and J is TRBJ1-5, with TRBD1 matching over 8 bases. This CDR3 is 15 amino acids long. Per the germline V gene, CDR1 is MDHEN and CDR2 is SYDVKM. With V trimmed by 3 bases and J by 3 bases, 4 bases remained unmatched. CDR3 nucleotides: TGTGCCAGCAGTTTCGACAGGGGTGACAATCAGCCCCAGCATTTT. It yields the protein CASSFDRGDNQPQHF.

The chain links TRBV11-3 to TRBJ2-5, with D possibly TRBD2 on 5 matching bases. V shed 0 bases and J shed 5 bases, with 10 bases lying between them. CDR1 and CDR2 from the germline V gene are SGHNT and YENEEA. The CDR3 length is 14 residues. The CDR3 nucleotides read TGTGCCAGCAGCTTAGATCCCAGCGGCGAGACCCAGTACTTC. Protein: CASSLDPSGETQYF.

This clone was picked up one time. The CDR3 loop is CASSELAVRNNEQFF. The CDR3 nucleotides read TGTGCCAGCAGTGAACTAGCGGTGCGAAACAATGAGCAGTTCTTC. The chain recombines TRBV2 with TRBJ2-1, with 7 bases matching TRBD2. The CDR3 runs 15 residues. Germline loops: CDR1 SNHLY, CDR2 FYNNEI. With V trimmed by 2 bases and J by 5 bases, 6 bases remained unmatched.

The chain has TRBV6-5 and TRBJ1-1; D ambiguous. CDR3 length: 14 amino acids. V was trimmed by 4 bases and J by 1 base, leaving 10 bases between them. Germline CDR1 is MNHEY and CDR2 is SVGAGI. CDR3 residues: CASSSVSGNTEAFF. The DNA of the CDR3 is TGTGCCAGCAGTTCAGTGTCGGGGAACACTGAAGCTTTCTTT.